This record covers a single T cell receptor beta chain. Its antigen specificity is not known. Nothing much larger sits one base from this clone, and base qualities are not available. This sample is drawn from a study of blood T cell repertoires in COVID-19 (dated by TCRdb to the early 2020s). Study-level background: The collaborator samples originated in the United States, Italy and Spain and spanned the acute and convalescent phases of COVID-19. A de-identified subject ID, COVID-19 status, age in years and sex were almost always included in the sample metadata. Where available, HLA class I and class II types were obtained from metadata supplied by the sample provider rather than from assay-based typing. The repertoires were released in a freely available public database intended as a resource for research on the immune response to SARS-CoV-2. The dataset comprised deeply sampled blood TCRbeta repertoires from subjects exposed to, actively infected with, or recovered from COVID-19. Samples were obtained from the ongoing ImmuneRACE study (first 160 participants) and from some 1,300 subjects provided by 6 global collaborators. The prospective study material was composed of cDNA or gDNA derived from T cells, B-cell-depleted T cells, or PBMCs. Broader findings and caveats from the paper: The amount of clinical and demographic metadata varied by source and participant and was provided uncurated.

Trimming leaves V shorter by 7 bases and J shorter by 6 bases, with the junction holding 18 bases beyond the gene matches. CDR3 length: 18 amino acids, cysteine to phenylalanine. CDR3 DNA is the only sequence kept; it has 54 bases, read in frame from the first base. The germline V gene sets CDR1 to SNHLY and CDR2 to FYNNEI. TCRbeta CDR3 regions were amplified from genomic DNA using the immunoSEQ Assay, a bias-controlled multiplex PCR. Processing in the source paper ran as follows. Within the assay, amplification of reference gene primers was used to estimate how many nucleated cells each sample contained. To quantify the absolute abundance of each unique TCRbeta CDR3 rearrangement, sequence reads were collapsed and filtered. For each sample, productive Simpson clonality was calculated as the square root of Simpson's diversity index across productive rearrangements. TCRdb took over this immuneACCESS table, retaining in-frame rearrangements with V and J assigned. Such tables are incomplete; in checked studies, under half of the missing clones stem from an unresolved V gene, and the remainder is unexplained. Clone size and the V and J calls come from that table; the DNA yielded D and trimming. The sample table holds more than 150,000 clones, of which approximately 81% were seen once. Roughly 8% of the sample goes to the ten largest clones.

Enrolling through a virtual design, the prospective study's participants ranged in age from roughly 18 to 95 years and lived across 20 to 25 United States geographic areas. Cohort assignment in the prospective study relied on participant-reported clinical history from a screening survey and a study questionnaire. Recovered participants in ImmuneRACE Cohort 3 were defined as having two consecutive negative NP/OP PCR tests, clearance from a healthcare professional, or resolution of symptoms. In the prospective study, mobile phlebotomists collected whole blood, serum and a nasopharyngeal or oropharyngeal swab from each participant. Additional blood draws and questionnaires over an approximately two-month period could optionally be provided by prospective study participants. Before DNA extraction, blood samples from the prospective study were shipped at room temperature or frozen.

Sequenced input: PBMCs or T cells enriched from blood (not recorded which). The chain employs TRBV2 and TRBJ1-2; 12 nucleotides in the junction match TRBD1. This TCR came from a woman between 50 and 59 years old who had recovered from COVID-19. The bases are TGTGCCAGCATCAACCTCCGGGACAGGGGGCGCTTACTGGATGGCTACACCTTC. This translates into CASINLRDRGRLLDGYTF.